These 10 T cell receptor beta chains came from one sample sequenced in a study of T cell responses to AZD1222 COVID-19 vaccine. Sequencing was performed with immunoSEQ multiplex PCR; in TCRdb, only in-frame clones are kept and a portion is missing. Of 150,000 to 200,000 clones listed, around 88% are singletons. Sequenced here: peripheral blood, sampled 28 days after the second AZD1222 dose. The source is an adult who received the AZD1222 COVID-19 vaccine.

This rearrangement joins TRBV4-2 to TRBJ2-7; 13 bases line up with TRBD2. CDR3 length: 18 residues. Germline trimming cut 0 bases from V and 0 bases from J; bases unmatched to any gene: 5. The germline V gene has CDR1 LGHNA and CDR2 YNFKEQ. The CDR3 spells CASSQEQGLAGPSYEQYF. The CDR3 DNA sequence: TGTGCCAGCAGCCAAGAGCAGGGACTAGCGGGGCCCTCCTACGAGCAGTACTTC.

This chain connects TRBV27 to TRBJ2-3; D gene unclear. CDR1 MNHEY and CDR2 SMNVEV come from the germline V gene (reference sequence). The CDR3 is 13 amino acids. Trimming pared 2 bases from V and 8 bases from J, leaving 11 bases between. CDR3: CASSLASLGTQYF. The CDR3 region has the DNA TGTGCCAGCAGTTTAGCGTCCCTCGGTACGCAGTATTTT.

This chain connects TRBV7-2 to TRBJ2-3; possibly TRBD2 for D (7 bases). From germline, CDR1 is SGHTA and CDR2 FQGNSA. The V and J ends lost 4 bases and 8 bases respectively, with 22 bases between them. CDR3 size: 16 residues. The CDR3 sequence is CASSSGSAGATGTQYF. The CDR3 DNA sequence: TGTGCCAGCAGCTCAGGGTCGGCGGGGGCCACCGGTACGCAGTATTTT.

V usage is TRBV3-1 (or the pseudogene TRBV3-2) and J usage is TRBJ2-1; D is possibly TRBD2 (5 bases). The CDR3 length is 15 residues. The V end lost 5 bases, the J end lost 5 bases, and 16 bases lay between the germline ends. Germline CDR1 and CDR2: LGHDT and YNNKEL (reference sequence). The CDR3 sequence is CASSFSDFQNNEQFF. CDR3 in DNA: TGTGCCAGCAGCTTCTCGGACTTCCAGAACAATGAGCAGTTCTTC.

The chain has TRBV5-8 and TRBJ2-3, with D maybe TRBD2 (6 bases). Germline values: CDR1 SGHTS, CDR2 YDEGEE. V was shortened by 5 bases and J by 1 base, with 11 bases between the two germline ends. The CDR3 totals 14 residues. The CDR3 DNA is TGTGCCAGCAGGGCTCTAGCGCGCACAGATACGCAGTATTTT. Translated, it gives CASRALARTDTQYF. The full variable domain, with the rest looked up from reference TRBV5-8 and TRBJ2-3, is EAGVTQSPTHLIKTRGQQATLRCSPISGHTSVYWYQQALGLGLQFLLWYDEGEERNRGNFPPRFSGRQFPNYSSELNVNALELEDSALYLCASRALARTDTQYFGPGTRLTVL.

V usage is TRBV27 and J usage is TRBJ2-7; D is uncertain. The V gene lost 5 bases and the J gene lost 0 bases, with 14 bases spanning the gap. The CDR3 sequence is 15 residues long. Germline CDR1 and CDR2: MNHEY and SMNVEV (reference sequence). Here the CDR3 reads CASSRRQQFSYEQYF. In DNA, the CDR3 is TGTGCCAGCAGTCGCCGACAACAGTTCTCCTACGAGCAGTACTTC.

As for this clone: One junction end does not reproduce the germline sequence, and a read error may be involved. The rearrangement joins TRBV18 to TRBJ2-7; D remains unclear. The germline V gene encodes CDR1 KGHSH and CDR2 LQKENI. The CDR3 contains 16 residues. This chain's CDR3 is CASSPLPTPWGYEQHF. The CDR3 DNA reads as TGTGCCAGCTCACCACTGCCTACCCCCTGGGGTTACGAGCAGCACTTC.

The chain has TRBV5-1 and TRBJ1-2; 7 positions match TRBD1. The CDR3 loop spans 14 amino acids. The ends lost 4 bases at V and 7 bases at J; junction bases unmatched: 10. Looked up from germline, CDR1 is SGHRS and CDR2 is YFSETQ. The chain's CDR3 is CASSLNRGQSGYTF. The CDR3 bases are TGCGCCAGCAGCCTCAATCGGGGACAGTCTGGCTACACCTTC.

V is TRBV10-3 and J is TRBJ2-4; D gene unclear. V lost 3 bases and J 3 bases, leaving 15 bases between the germline ends. Germline V CDR1 and CDR2: ENHRY, SYGVKD. The CDR3 runs 16 residues. The CDR3 coding sequence is TGTGCCATCAGTGAAACGGCGTCTTTTGTCAAAAACATTCAGTACTTC. It translates to CAISETASFVKNIQYF.

V is TRBV7-9 and J is TRBJ2-7, with no clear D. Germline V CDR1 and CDR2: SEHNR, FQNEAQ (reference sequence). Trimming cost V 5 bases and J 6 bases, with 11 bases left between them. The CDR3 extends over 12 amino acids. The CDR3 sequence is CASSQAGFEQYF. The CDR3 DNA reads as TGTGCCAGCAGCCAAGCCGGATTCGAGCAGTACTTC.